This T cell receptor (beta chain) was observed in a study of blood T cell repertoires in COVID-19. About the research overall: COVID-19 samples collected from the United States, Italy and Spain covered acute and convalescent phases. T cells, B-cell-depleted T cells, or PBMCs provided the cDNA or gDNA that served as material.

In the study's own analysis: Counts of nucleated cells, estimated from reference gene primer amplification, were obtained. Profiled with immunoSEQ multiplex PCR; TCRdb holds only in-frame clones, not every one. That table gives V, J and clone size, and the DNA gave D and trimming. The sample shows 25,000 to 35,000 clones, 85% of them seen only once. This clone was recorded once. Sequences were obtained from peripheral blood. The TCR comes from a man in his sixties with active COVID-19.

CDR3 DNA: TGTGCCAGCAGCCAAGATTCGAGTTACAATGAGCAGTTCTTC. It yields the protein CASSQDSSYNEQFF. The chain couples TRBV14 to TRBJ2-1, with D uncertain. The germline V gene encodes CDR1 SGHDN and CDR2 FVKESK. V was pared by 0 bases and J by 4 bases, with 7 bases between. This CDR3 region has 14 residues.